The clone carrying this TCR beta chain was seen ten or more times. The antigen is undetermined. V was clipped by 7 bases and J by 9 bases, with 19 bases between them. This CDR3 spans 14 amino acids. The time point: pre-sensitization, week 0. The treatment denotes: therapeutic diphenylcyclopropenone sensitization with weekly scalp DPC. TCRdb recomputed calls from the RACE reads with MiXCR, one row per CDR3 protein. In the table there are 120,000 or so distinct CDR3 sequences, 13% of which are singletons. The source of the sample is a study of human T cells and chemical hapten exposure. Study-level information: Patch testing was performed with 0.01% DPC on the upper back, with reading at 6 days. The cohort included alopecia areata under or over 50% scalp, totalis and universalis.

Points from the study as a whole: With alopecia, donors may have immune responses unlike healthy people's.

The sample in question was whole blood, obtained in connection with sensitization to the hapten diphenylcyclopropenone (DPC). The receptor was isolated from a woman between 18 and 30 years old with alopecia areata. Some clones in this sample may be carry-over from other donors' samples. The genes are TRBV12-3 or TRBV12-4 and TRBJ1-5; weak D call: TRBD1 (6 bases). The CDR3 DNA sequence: TGTGCCAGCACCGGGGACAAAGCGCGGGGGCCCCAGCATTTT. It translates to CASTGDKARGPQHF.